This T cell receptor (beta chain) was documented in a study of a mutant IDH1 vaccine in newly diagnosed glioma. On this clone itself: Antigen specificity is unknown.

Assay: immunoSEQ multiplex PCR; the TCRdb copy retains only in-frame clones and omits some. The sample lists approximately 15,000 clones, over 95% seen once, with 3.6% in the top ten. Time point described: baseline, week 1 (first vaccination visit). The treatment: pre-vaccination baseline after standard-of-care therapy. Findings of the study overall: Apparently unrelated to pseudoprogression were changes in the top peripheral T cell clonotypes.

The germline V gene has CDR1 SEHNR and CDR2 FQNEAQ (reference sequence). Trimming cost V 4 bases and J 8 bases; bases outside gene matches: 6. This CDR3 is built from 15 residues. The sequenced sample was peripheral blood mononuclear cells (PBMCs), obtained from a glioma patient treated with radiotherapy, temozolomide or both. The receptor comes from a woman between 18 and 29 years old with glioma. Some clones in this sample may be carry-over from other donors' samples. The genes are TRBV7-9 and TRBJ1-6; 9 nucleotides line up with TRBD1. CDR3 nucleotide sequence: TGTGCCAGCAGCTCCCGGGACAGGGCTGATTCACCCCTCCACTTT. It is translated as CASSSRDRADSPLHF.